This T cell receptor (beta chain) stems from a study of cytomegalovirus exposure and HLA in healthy donors. Findings and limits, study-wide: Relative to equally common others, HLA-associated TCR beta chains showed greater clonal expansion in a later analysis. HLA alleles were associated with 18,000 or so TCR beta sequences in a later analysis at 0.05 false discovery rate.

The PCR employed 60 Vbeta primers together with 13 Jbeta primers. TCRdb's copy holds only in-frame clones and misses some; the assay was immunoSEQ multiplex PCR. The table records 80,000 to 130,000 clones, about 80% of them present only once. The CDR3 is 14 residues long. Trimming stripped 7 bases from V and 6 bases from J, with 17 bases between. Germline CDR1 is SGHRS and CDR2 is YFSETQ. Note on this clone: Its antigen is not known.

This sequence was found in a female donor in good health and CMV-seropositive. V gene TRBV5-1 combines with J gene TRBJ2-1, with D perhaps matching TRBD2 (5 bases). Material for sequencing was PBMCs. CDR3 sequence reads: CASHYQPGSNEQFF. The CDR3 DNA reads TGCGCCAGCCACTACCAGCCGGGGAGCAATGAGCAGTTCTTC.